Listed below are T cell receptor beta chains from one sample, sequenced in a study of T cell changes during pregnancy in multiple sclerosis. Clones were read by immunoSEQ multiplex PCR, and TCRdb kept only the in-frame ones, dropping some. The sample lists nearly 40,000 clones, around 91% seen once, with 0.78% in the top ten. This sample comprised CD4+ T cells from peripheral blood mononuclear cells, obtained before pregnancy. Source of these receptors: a female donor with multiple sclerosis, enrolled in a pregnancy study. CDR3s include the opening cysteine and the closing phenylalanine or tryptophan. D genes are given only for firm matches. Clone size, where shown, is once, few, many, or a class for clones that have expanded.

TRBJ1-2	TRBV21-1	.	few	CASSSDGVYGYTF	TGTGCCAGCAGCTCTGACGGGGTTTATGGCTACACCTTC
TRBJ1-1	TRBV13	TRBD1	.	CASSLPGQGRRAFF	TGTGCCAGCAGCTTACCGGGACAGGGTAGGAGGGCTTTCTTT
TRBJ2-3	TRBV18	TRBD1	.	CASSSQGATDTQYF	TGTGCCAGCTCATCACAGGGGGCCACAGATACGCAGTATTTT
TRBJ2-7	TRBV28	TRBD1	.	CASRGQGAHEQYF	TGTGCCAGCCGAGGACAGGGGGCCCACGAGCAGTACTTC
TRBJ2-1	TRBV5-8	TRBD2	.	CASSLGLGAGVNEQFF	TGTGCCAGCAGCTTGGGTCTGGGAGCGGGAGTGAATGAGCAGTTCTTC
TRBJ2-4	TRBV2	TRBD2	.	CASSERGGTSLAKNIQYF	TGTGCCAGCAGTGAACGGGGTGGGACTAGCCTAGCCAAAAACATTCAGTACTTC
TRBJ2-7	TRBV28	.	.	CASSFAGPNSYEQYF	TGTGCCAGCAGTTTCGCAGGGCCAAACTCCTACGAGCAGTACTTC
TRBJ1-3	TRBV28	.	.	CASSPGWPSGNTIYF	TGTGCCAGCAGTCCAGGGTGGCCCTCTGGAAACACCATATATTTT
TRBJ2-5	TRBV2	TRBD2	.	CASSDGSRGLQETQYF	TGTGCCAGCAGTGATGGCTCGCGGGGGTTACAAGAGACCCAGTACTTC
TRBJ2-2	TRBV2	TRBD1	.	CASSPLGDRGSTGELFF	TGTGCCAGCAGTCCACTCGGGGACAGGGGGAGCACCGGGGAGCTGTTTTTT
TRBJ1-5	TRBV28	.	few	CASSLFRGSNNQPQHF	TGTGCCAGCAGTTTATTCAGGGGCAGCAACAATCAGCCCCAGCATTTT
TRBJ1-1	TRBV28	.	medium-sized	CASTSEGGGQEAFF	TGTGCCAGCACCTCTGAGGGCGGAGGTCAAGAAGCTTTCTTT
TRBJ2-7	TRBV9	TRBD2	.	CASSQTGTNPYEQYF	TGTGCCAGCAGCCAAACCGGGACTAACCCCTACGAGCAGTACTTC
TRBJ1-5	TRBV9	.	.	CASSAAGGRNQPQHF	TGTGCCAGCAGCGCCGCGGGGGGCCGAAATCAGCCCCAGCATTTT
TRBJ1-1	TRBV29-1	.	.	CSAGGTGRTEAFF	TGCAGCGCGGGAGGAACAGGTCGCACTGAAGCTTTCTTT